One and the same sample provided the 32 T cell receptor beta chains below, sequenced in a study of T cells after yellow fever vaccination. TCRdb redid the calling of the 5' RACE reads with MiXCR, one entry per CDR3 protein. The top ten hold less than 20% of the sample, which has 250,000 to 400,000 distinct CDR3 sequences, around 4.4% seen once. Here the sequenced sample was PBMCs, taken 15 days after the yellow fever booster vaccination. The origin of the receptors is a man aged 18 to 30 who received the YFV17D yellow fever vaccine.

Ten or more counts support this clonotype. The genes are TRBV27 and TRBJ2-7, with TRBD2 matching 8 bases. V gave up 5 bases and J gave up 2 bases; unmatched junction bases: 2. CDR3 size: 13 residues. Germline CDR1 is MNHEY and CDR2 is SMNVEV (reference sequence). The CDR3 DNA follows: TGTGCCAGCAGTGCGCGGGGGGCCTACGAGCAGTACGTC. Translated, it gives CASSARGAYEQYV.

The DNA of the CDR3 is TGCAGTGCTGGTGGACTAGCGGGCCCCTACAATGAGCAGTTCTTC. Amino acids: CSAGGLAGPYNEQFF. The chain recombines TRBV20-1 with TRBJ2-1; TRBD2 aligns across 11 bases. This CDR3 is built from 15 residues. Germline CDR1 and CDR2: DFQATT and SNEGSKA (reference sequence). The V gene end was trimmed by 5 bases and the J gene end by 2 bases; junction bases not matched to a gene: 5.

This clonotype was detected ten times or more. This chain connects TRBV6-5 to TRBJ2-7; no definite D call. This CDR3 comprises 13 residues. Deletions cut 4 bases from V and 6 bases from J, with 13 bases between. Germline-derived CDR1 and CDR2 are MNHEY and SVGAGI. The DNA for the CDR3 is TGTGCCAGCAGTTCCCGAGTAGGACGCGAGCAGTACGTC. Amino acids: CASSSRVGREQYV.

The table lists this clonotype with many counts. The chain has TRBV7-9 and TRBJ1-5, with D uncertain. Trimming pared 1 base from V and 3 bases from J, leaving 7 bases between. Germline values: CDR1 SEHNR, CDR2 FQNEAQ (reference sequence). This CDR3 comprises 14 residues. In DNA form, the CDR3 reads TGTGCCAGCAGCTTAGATGTCCTCAATCAGCCCCAGCATTTT. It specifies CASSLDVLNQPQHF. The variable domain in full, with the rest retrieved from reference TRBV7-9 and TRBJ1-5, is DTGVSQNPRHKITKRGQNVTFRCDPISEHNRLYWYRQTLGQGPEFLTYFQNEAQLEKSRLLSDRFSAERPKGSFSTLEIQRTEQGDSAMYLCASSLDVLNQPQHFGDGTRLSIL.

In its sample, this clonotype was seen many times. The CDR3 here is CASTQDPPDTQYF. The CDR3 nucleotides are TGTGCCAGCACTCAAGACCCCCCGGATACGCAGTATTTT. J is TRBJ2-3 and V is TRBV12-3 or TRBV12-4, with D unclear. V lost 7 bases and J 6 bases, leaving 14 bases between the germline ends. The CDR3 contains 13 residues.

This clonotype appeared many times. V usage is TRBV10-3 and J usage is TRBJ2-1; D might be TRBD1 or TRBD2, each matching 5 bases. With 7 bases removed from V and 3 bases from J, the gap between germline ends came to 10 bases. Germline CDR1 reads ENHRY; CDR2 reads SYGVKD. The CDR3 contains 13 residues. In DNA, the CDR3 is TGTGCCATCATGGGGACCGGCTACAATGAGCAGTTCTTC. Translated: CAIMGTGYNEQFF.

This clonotype has ten or more counts. V usage is TRBV7-2 and J usage is TRBJ2-3, with D hard to call. Germline V CDR1 and CDR2: SGHTA, FQGNSA. V shed 0 bases and J shed 4 bases, with 5 bases lying between them. The CDR3 is 13 amino acids. CDR3 region: CASSLAVPDTQYF. The DNA of the CDR3 is TGTGCCAGCAGCTTAGCCGTCCCAGATACGCAGTATTTT. Complete variable domain (other parts from reference TRBV7-2 and TRBJ2-3): GAGVSQSPSNKVTEKGKDVELRCDPISGHTALYWYRQSLGQGLEFLIYFQGNSAPDKSGLPSDRFSAERTGGSVSTLTIQRTQQEDSAVYLCASSLAVPDTQYFGPGTRLTVL.

The rearrangement joins TRBV20-1 to TRBJ2-1, with TRBD2 matching over 7 bases. This CDR3 is built from 15 residues. CDR1 and CDR2 from the germline V gene are DFQATT and SNEGSKA (reference sequence). J lost 1 base, V lost 3 bases, and 6 bases had no gene match. The CDR3 region is CSASAPGGSYNEQFF. CDR3 nucleotides: TGCAGTGCTAGTGCTCCGGGGGGTTCCTACAATGAGCAGTTCTTC.

This clonotype was seen a few times. This rearrangement joins TRBV3-2 to TRBJ2-5; TRBD2 reflects the table's D call only, with no check against the DNA. TRBV3-2 is flagged as a pseudogene. The CDR3 has 20 amino acids. The DNA for the CDR3 is TGTGCCAGCAGCCAAGATAGGACTAGCGGGGGGTCTGATATACAAGAGACCCAGTACTTC. Amino acid sequence: CASSQDRTSGGSDIQETQYF.

The chain is built from TRBV19 and TRBJ1-1, with 7 bases matching TRBD1. Germline V gene sequence: CDR1 LNHDA, CDR2 SQIVND (reference sequence). This CDR3 has 17 residues. V shed 7 bases and J 0 bases; nucleotides not matched to a gene: 14. DNA for the CDR3: TGTGCCAGTAAGGGGTCGACAGGGACAGTTATGAACACTGAAGCTTTCTTT. It codes for CASKGSTGTVMNTEAFF.

J is TRBJ2-5 and V is TRBV12-3 or TRBV12-4; 11 nucleotides line up with TRBD2. The length of the CDR3 is 15 residues. The V and J ends lost 6 bases and 1 base, in that order; junction bases with no gene match: 4. The CDR3 is CASRRLAGLQETQYF. The CDR3 coding sequence is TGTGCCAGCAGGAGACTAGCGGGGCTCCAAGAGACCCAGTACTTC.

This clonotype came up many times. The genes are TRBV6-6 and TRBJ1-2, with D perhaps TRBD1 (5 bases). The germline CDR1 and CDR2 sequences are MNHNY and SVGAGI (reference sequence). The CDR3 runs 17 residues. The V end was cut by 2 bases, the J end by 7 bases, with 23 bases between. The CDR3 sequence: CASSYPRSGLLPGGYTF. In nucleotides, the CDR3 is TGTGCCAGCAGTTACCCCCGGTCGGGGCTCCTCCCTGGTGGCTACACCTTC.

This clonotype was detected ten times or more. The chain has TRBV20-1 and TRBJ1-2; 7 bases agree with TRBD1. Germline V lookup: CDR1 DFQATT, CDR2 SNEGSKA (reference sequence). The CDR3 runs to 14 residues. With 0 bases clipped from V and 6 bases from J, the junction kept 7 bases outside the gene matches. The CDR3 DNA follows: TGCAGTGCTAGAGATCACGCAGGGGGGAATGGCTACACCTTC. This encodes CSARDHAGGNGYTF.

This clonotype has only a few counts. The J gene is TRBJ1-5, the V gene TRBV29-1; D gene ambiguous. The V and J ends lost 1 base and 7 bases respectively, with 17 bases between them. The length of the CDR3 is 15 residues. Germline V lookup: CDR1 SQVTM, CDR2 ANQGSEA. The CDR3 is CSVEVGPTAGQPQHF. CDR3 coding DNA: TGCAGCGTTGAAGTGGGTCCGACCGCGGGCCAGCCCCAGCATTTT.

J is TRBJ2-2 and V is TRBV7-6; possible D gene TRBD1, 6 bases. The length of the CDR3 is 17 residues. Germline CDR1 is SGHVS and CDR2 is FNYEAQ. Trimming took off 2 bases at V and 0 bases at J, with 13 bases between the two ends. The CDR3 loop is CASSLMAGQTNTGELFF. CDR3 DNA sequence: TGTGCCAGCAGCTTAATGGCCGGACAGACGAACACCGGGGAGCTGTTTTTT.

The J gene is TRBJ2-6, the V gene TRBV28; a weak D match, TRBD2 (5 bases). Germline CDR1 is MDHEN and CDR2 is SYDVKM. The CDR3 runs 15 residues. V lost 6 bases and J lost 2, with 11 bases in between. The CDR3 DNA reads as TGTGCCAGCAGAGGAAAGGGAGCTGGGGCCAACGTCCTGACTTTC. Translated, it gives CASRGKGAGANVLTF.

This clonotype has only a few counts. The chain links TRBV25-1 to TRBJ2-7, with D unclear. The CDR3 is 14 amino acids. Deletions cut 5 bases from V and 5 bases from J, with 16 bases between. Germline V CDR1 and CDR2: MGHDK, SYGVNS. CDR3 bases: TGTGCCAGCAGTCACGAGCTTCGGCTCGACGAGCAGTACTTC. Residues: CASSHELRLDEQYF.

There are many counts of this clonotype. This sequence joins TRBV7-2 and TRBJ1-1; no clear D gene. Germline V gene sequence: CDR1 SGHTA, CDR2 FQGNSA. Trimming removed 4 bases from V and 6 bases from J, with 15 bases in between. This CDR3 has 14 amino acids. CDR3 in DNA: TGTGCCAGCAGCTCGGTGATTATAAGCGCTGAAGCTTTCTTT. Translated: CASSSVIISAEAFF.

This clonotype was detected only a few times. J is TRBJ1-2 and V is TRBV7-2, with D uncertain. This CDR3 contains 13 residues. The V end lost 6 bases, the J end lost 8 bases, and 16 bases lay between the germline ends. CDR1 is SGHTA, CDR2 FQGNSA, per germline. CDR3 residues: CASSSRLMGGYTF. DNA for the CDR3: TGTGCCAGCAGTTCGCGATTGATGGGGGGCTACACCTTC.

This clonotype was seen a few times. This chain joins TRBV2 and TRBJ1-1; no reliable D call. Trimming removed 4 bases from V and 1 base from J, with 10 bases in between. Germline CDR1 and CDR2: SNHLY and FYNNEI. The length of the CDR3 is 14 residues. The CDR3 DNA reads as TGTGCCAGCAGTGTTGGACGGAGGAACACTGAAGCTTTCTTT. Its protein product is CASSVGRRNTEAFF.

This clonotype came up once. CDR3 nucleotides: TGTGCCAACAGACCCTCTGGGGCCAACGTCCTGACTTTC. This translates into CANRPSGANVLTF. This chain uses TRBV12-3 or TRBV12-4 with TRBJ2-6; D is unresolved. V lost 10 bases and J 0 bases, leaving 7 bases between the germline ends. This CDR3 is built from 13 residues.

This clonotype was seen many times. The J gene is TRBJ1-1, the V gene TRBV4-2; the D is unclear. Per germline, CDR1 LGHNA and CDR2 YNFKEQ. V lost 0 bases and J 4 bases, leaving 9 bases between the germline ends. The CDR3 totals 14 residues. DNA for the CDR3: TGTGCCAGCAGCCAAGACGTCCCGGGCACTGAAGCTTTCTTT. It encodes CASSQDVPGTEAFF.

The V and J genes are TRBV7-3 and TRBJ2-2, with D perhaps given as TRBD1 or TRBD2 (6 bases each). Germline CDR1 is SGHTA and CDR2 is FQGTGA. V lost 5 bases and J lost 5, with 18 bases in between. The CDR3 length is 16 residues. The CDR3 loop reads CASSPGVAGTTGELFF. The CDR3 DNA reads TGTGCCAGCAGCCCAGGGGTGGCGGGAACAACCGGGGAGCTGTTTTTT.

This clonotype was seen a handful of times. This rearrangement joins TRBV19 to TRBJ2-5; D tentatively reads TRBD1 or TRBD2 (5 bases each). The CDR3 has 12 residues. Germline V gene lookup returns CDR1 LNHDA and CDR2 SQIVND (reference sequence). Trimming left V 9 bases short and J 1 base short, with 9 bases between. The DNA of the CDR3 is TGTGCCAGCGAGGGGTCCCAAGAGACCCAGTACTTC. Encoded protein: CASEGSQETQYF.

This clonotype has just a few counts. The chain is built from TRBV7-9 and TRBJ2-3; TRBD2 is a possible D gene (7 bases). This CDR3 is built from 19 residues. The germline V gene has CDR1 SEHNR and CDR2 FQNEAQ (reference sequence). Trimming removed 2 bases from V and 2 bases from J, with 23 bases in between. The CDR3 coding sequence is TGTGCCAGCAGCTTAATCTTTATCGCCGAGGGGGGGGTCACAGATACGCAGTATTTT. This encodes CASSLIFIAEGGVTDTQYF.

This clonotype occurred a few times. The J gene is TRBJ2-2, the V gene TRBV11-3, with 7 bases identical to TRBD1. The CDR3 sequence is 18 residues long. V was pared by 5 bases and J by 2 bases, with 14 bases of the junction left unmatched. In germline, CDR1 is SGHNT, CDR2 YENEEA. CDR3 region: CASSLSTGFEENTGELFF. CDR3 in DNA: TGTGCCAGCAGCCTATCGACAGGGTTCGAGGAAAACACCGGGGAGCTGTTTTTT.

This clonotype was picked up many times. The chain is built from TRBV6-6 and TRBJ2-7; perhaps TRBD1 as D (5 bases). This CDR3 is built from 12 residues. Germline loops: CDR1 MNHNY, CDR2 SVGAGI (reference sequence). V was trimmed by 5 bases and J by 3 bases, leaving 8 bases between them. CDR3 amino acids: CASSQGFYEQYV. The CDR3 bases are TGTGCCAGCAGTCAGGGATTCTACGAGCAGTACGTC.

This clonotype was counted a few times. CDR3 DNA: TGCGCCAGCAGCTTGGACCCCGGCAGGGATACGCAGTATTTT. Translated: CASSLDPGRDTQYF. The rearrangement joins TRBV5-1 to TRBJ2-3, with unresolved D. The CDR3 consists of 14 residues. Germline V gene sequence: CDR1 SGHRS, CDR2 YFSETQ. Trimming left V 0 bases short and J 6 bases short, with 11 bases between. The full variable domain, with the rest looked up from reference TRBV5-1 and TRBJ2-3, is KAGVTQTPRYLIKTRGQQVTLSCSPISGHRSVSWYQQTPGQGLQFLFEYFSETQRNKGNFPGRFSGRQFSNSRSEMNVSTLELGDSALYLCASSLDPGRDTQYFGPGTRLTVL.

This clonotype has more than one count but fewer than ten. This rearrangement joins TRBV7-9 to TRBJ1-2, with D unresolved. CDR1 is SEHNR, CDR2 FQNEAQ, per germline (reference sequence). V was trimmed by 5 bases and J by 8 bases, leaving 21 bases between them. The CDR3 contains 15 residues. The CDR3 sequence: CASSQPGHGARGYTF. The CDR3 nucleotides are TGTGCCAGCAGCCAACCGGGCCACGGCGCTCGGGGCTACACCTTC.

This clonotype has more than one count but fewer than ten. The chain links TRBV6-5 to TRBJ2-2, with D perhaps assigned TRBD1 or TRBD2 (5 bases each). The germline V and J ends were trimmed by 5 bases and 4 bases, with 14 bases remaining between them. Germline V gene sequence: CDR1 MNHEY, CDR2 SVGAGI. The CDR3 runs 15 residues. CDR3 region: CASSPYRGPTGELFF. CDR3 nucleotide sequence: TGTGCCAGCAGTCCGTACCGGGGCCCCACCGGGGAGCTGTTTTTT.

This clonotype was seen ten or more times. The CDR3 is CASREWGLYEQYF. CDR3 in DNA: TGTGCCAGCAGAGAATGGGGACTCTACGAGCAGTACTTC. This rearrangement joins TRBV7-2 to TRBJ2-7; D possibly corresponds to TRBD2 (6 bases). The CDR3 has 13 amino acids. Germline CDR1 and CDR2: SGHTA and FQGNSA. V lost 6 bases and J 3 bases, leaving 12 bases between the germline ends.

This clonotype has a handful of counts. This chain connects TRBV7-2 to TRBJ1-1; tentatively, D is TRBD1 (5 bases). V dropped 5 bases and J dropped 5 bases, with 12 bases sitting between them. The CDR3 is 13 amino acids. Per germline, CDR1 SGHTA and CDR2 FQGNSA. The CDR3 reads CASSASGLTEAFF. The DNA for the CDR3 is TGTGCCAGCAGCGCCTCAGGGTTAACTGAAGCTTTCTTT.